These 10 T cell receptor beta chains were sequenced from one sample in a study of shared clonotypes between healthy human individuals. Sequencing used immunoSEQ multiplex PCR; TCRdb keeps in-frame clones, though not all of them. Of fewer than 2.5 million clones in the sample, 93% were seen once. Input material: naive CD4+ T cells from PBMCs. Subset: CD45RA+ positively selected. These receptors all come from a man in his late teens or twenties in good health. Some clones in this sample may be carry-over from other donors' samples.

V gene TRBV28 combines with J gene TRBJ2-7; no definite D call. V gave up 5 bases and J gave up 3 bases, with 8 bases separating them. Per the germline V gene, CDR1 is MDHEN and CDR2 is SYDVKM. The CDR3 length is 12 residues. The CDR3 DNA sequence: TGTGCCAGCAGTCAGATCTACTACGAGCAGTACTTC. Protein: CASSQIYYEQYF.

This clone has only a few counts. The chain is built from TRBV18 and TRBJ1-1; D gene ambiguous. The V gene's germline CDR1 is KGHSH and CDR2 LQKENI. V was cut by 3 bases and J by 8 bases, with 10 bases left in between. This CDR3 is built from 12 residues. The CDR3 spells CASSPPGSEAFF. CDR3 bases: TGTGCCAGCTCACCTCCGGGATCCGAAGCTTTCTTT. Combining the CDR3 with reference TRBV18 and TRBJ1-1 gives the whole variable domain NAGVMQNPRHLVRRRGQEARLRCSPMKGHSHVYWYRQLPEEGLKFMVYLQKENIIDESGMPKERFSAEFPKEGPSILRIQQVVRGDSAAYFCASSPPGSEAFFGQGTRLTVV.

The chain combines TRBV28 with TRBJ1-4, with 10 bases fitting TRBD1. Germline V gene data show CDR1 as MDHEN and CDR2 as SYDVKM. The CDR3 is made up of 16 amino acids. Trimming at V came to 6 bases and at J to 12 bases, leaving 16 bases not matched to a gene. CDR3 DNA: TGTGCCAGCAGCCTCGGGACAGGGGCCGGGTTTTCGGAACTGTTTTTT. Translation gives CASSLGTGAGFSELFF.

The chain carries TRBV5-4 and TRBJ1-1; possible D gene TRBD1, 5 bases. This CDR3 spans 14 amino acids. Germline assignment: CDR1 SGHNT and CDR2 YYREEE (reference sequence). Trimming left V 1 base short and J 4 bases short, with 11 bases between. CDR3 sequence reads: CASSLQGVGTEAFF. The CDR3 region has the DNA TGTGCCAGCAGCTTGCAGGGAGTGGGCACTGAAGCTTTCTTT. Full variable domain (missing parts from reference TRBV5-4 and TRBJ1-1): ETGVTQSPTHLIKTRGQQVTLRCSSQSGHNTVSWYQQALGQGPQFIFQYYREEENGRGNFPPRFSGLQFPNYSSELNVNALELDDSALYLCASSLQGVGTEAFFGQGTRLTVV.

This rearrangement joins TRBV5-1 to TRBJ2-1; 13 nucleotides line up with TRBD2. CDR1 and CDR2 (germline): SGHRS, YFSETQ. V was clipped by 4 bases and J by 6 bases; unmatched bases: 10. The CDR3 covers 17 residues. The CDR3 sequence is CASSPALTSGRFNEQFF. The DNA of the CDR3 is TGCGCCAGCAGCCCTGCCCTGACTAGCGGGAGGTTCAATGAGCAGTTCTTC.

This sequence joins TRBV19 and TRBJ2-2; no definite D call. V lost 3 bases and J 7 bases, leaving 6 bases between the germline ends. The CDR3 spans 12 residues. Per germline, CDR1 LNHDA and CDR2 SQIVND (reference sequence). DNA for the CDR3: TGTGCCAGTAGTATGCAGCACGGGGAGCTGTTTTTT. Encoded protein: CASSMQHGELFF.

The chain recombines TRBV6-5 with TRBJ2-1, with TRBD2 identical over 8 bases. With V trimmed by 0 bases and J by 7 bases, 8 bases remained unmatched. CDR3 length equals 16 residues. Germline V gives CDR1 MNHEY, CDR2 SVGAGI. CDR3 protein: CASSYSGREVGNEQFF. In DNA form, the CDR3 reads TGTGCCAGCAGTTACTCCGGGCGGGAGGTGGGTAATGAGCAGTTCTTC.

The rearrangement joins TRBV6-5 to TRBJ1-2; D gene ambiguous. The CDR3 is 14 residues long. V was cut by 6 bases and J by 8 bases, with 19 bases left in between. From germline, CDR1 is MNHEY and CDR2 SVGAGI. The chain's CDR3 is CASRPPEWVGGYTF. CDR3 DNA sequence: TGTGCCAGCAGGCCTCCAGAGTGGGTGGGCGGCTACACCTTC.

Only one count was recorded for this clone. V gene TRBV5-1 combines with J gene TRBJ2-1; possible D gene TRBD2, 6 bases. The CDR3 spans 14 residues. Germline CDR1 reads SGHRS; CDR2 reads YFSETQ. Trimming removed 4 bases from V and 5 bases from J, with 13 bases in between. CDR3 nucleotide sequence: TGCGCCAGCAGCACAGTGTCGGGGGACAATGAGCAGTTCTTC. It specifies CASSTVSGDNEQFF.

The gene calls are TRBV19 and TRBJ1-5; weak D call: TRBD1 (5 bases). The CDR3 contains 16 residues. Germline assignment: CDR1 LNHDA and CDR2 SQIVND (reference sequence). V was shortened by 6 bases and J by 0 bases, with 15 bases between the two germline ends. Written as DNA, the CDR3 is TGTGCCAGTAGCCACCGGGGGATAAATAGCAATCAGCCCCAGCATTTT. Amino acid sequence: CASSHRGINSNQPQHF.